The clone carrying this T cell receptor (beta chain) was found once. Its target is unknown. Only in-frame clones appear in the TCRdb table, and some are missing; sequencing was by immunoSEQ multiplex PCR. The sample records 20,000 to 25,000 clones, roughly 79% being singletons. This CDR3 contains 16 residues. Looked up from germline, CDR1 is SGHVS and CDR2 is FNYEAQ. The junction had 2 bases not matched to a gene; V was cut back by 1 base and J by 0 bases. Tissue processing of the graft released intraepithelial and lamina propria lymphocytes from it. The source of the sample is a study of graft-versus-host responses after intestinal transplantation. Study in general: Every recipient underwent anti-thymocyte globulin induction, then tacrolimus and steroids for approximately 3 years. Study conclusions and caveats: There were GvH clones found in recipient marrow, and some of them appeared first in ileum or blood. Some patients had graft-donor T cell macrochimerism. In their allografts, the ratios of graft-versus-host to host-versus-graft T cell clones were high. Levels of circulating GvH clones at their peak were associated with early post-transplant HvG declines.

The sample here was ileum tissue, taken 12 days after intestinal transplant. The chain uses TRBV7-6 and TRBJ2-1, with TRBD2 matching over 8 bases. The sequence was obtained from a human patient who received an intestinal transplant, so some T cells may come from the graft donor. The CDR3 protein is CASSLGSGGSYNEQFF. The DNA for the CDR3 is TGTGCCAGCAGCTTAGGGAGCGGGGGCTCCTACAATGAGCAGTTCTTC.